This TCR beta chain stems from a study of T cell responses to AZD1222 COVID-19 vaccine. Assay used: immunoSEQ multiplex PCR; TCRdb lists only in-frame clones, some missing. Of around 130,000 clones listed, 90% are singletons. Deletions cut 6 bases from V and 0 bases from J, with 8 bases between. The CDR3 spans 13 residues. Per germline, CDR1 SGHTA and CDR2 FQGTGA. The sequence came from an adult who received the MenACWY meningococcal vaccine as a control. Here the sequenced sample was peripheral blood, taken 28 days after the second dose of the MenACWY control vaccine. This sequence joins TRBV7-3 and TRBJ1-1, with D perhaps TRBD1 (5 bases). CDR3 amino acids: CASRSGLNTEAFF. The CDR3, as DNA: TGTGCCAGCAGGTCAGGGTTGAACACTGAAGCTTTCTTT.